Shown below are 20 T cell receptor beta chains from a single sample sequenced in a study of cytomegalovirus exposure and HLA in healthy donors. Clones were read by immunoSEQ multiplex PCR, and TCRdb kept only the in-frame ones, dropping some. The sample comprises 150,000 to 200,000 clones, around 85% of which are singletons, and 2% to 2.5% rests with the top ten. The source material was PBMCs. These receptors came from a man in his thirties or forties in good health and CMV-seropositive.

This clone has just a few counts. The V and J genes are TRBV7-8 and TRBJ1-5; D unclear. CDR1 SGHVS and CDR2 FQNEAQ come from the germline V gene. Trimming removed 5 bases from V and 2 bases from J, with 16 bases in between. This CDR3 comprises 16 residues. The CDR3 DNA reads TGTGCCAGCAGCCCTTTGGAGGATCGAGGCAATCAGCCCCAGCATTTT. Residues: CASSPLEDRGNQPQHF.

This chain links TRBV27 with TRBJ2-1, with D possibly TRBD2 on 7 matching bases. The CDR3 has 13 residues. CDR1 MNHEY and CDR2 SMNVEV come from the germline V gene (reference sequence). With 5 bases removed from V and 10 bases from J, the gap between germline ends came to 15 bases. The CDR3 sequence: CASSLGGGNEQFF. The CDR3 region has the DNA TGTGCCAGCAGTCTAGGGGGGGGAAACGAGCAGTTCTTC.

This chain links TRBV11-2 with TRBJ2-5; the D gene is possibly TRBD2 (6 bases). Per germline, CDR1 SGHAT and CDR2 FQNNGV. The CDR3 length is 13 residues. Trimming shortened V by 4 bases and J by 2 bases, and 8 bases separated the two germline ends. The CDR3 loop is CASSWGVQETQYF. The CDR3 DNA reads TGTGCCAGCAGCTGGGGGGTTCAAGAGACCCAGTACTTC.

This clone was detected once. The chain links TRBV7-2 to TRBJ2-5; 7 positions agree with TRBD1. The V segment lost 5 bases and the J segment 2 bases; nucleotides outside the gene matches: 5. There are 14 residues in the CDR3. Germline CDR1 SGHTA, CDR2 FQGNSA. The chain's CDR3 is CASSLDRLQETQYF. CDR3 DNA: TGTGCCAGCAGCCTGGACAGGCTACAAGAGACCCAGTACTTC.

The J gene is TRBJ2-7, the V gene TRBV4-3; the match to TRBD2 covers 11 bases. Germline V lookup: CDR1 LGHNA, CDR2 YSLEER. Trimming at V came to 1 base and at J to 3 bases, leaving 11 bases not matched to a gene. The CDR3 contains 18 residues. As DNA, the CDR3 is TGCGCCAGCAGCCAAGGAGTGTTCCTAGCGGGGGGCGTCTACGAGCAGTACTTC. This translates into CASSQGVFLAGGVYEQYF.

CDR3 nucleotide sequence: TGTGCCAGCAGCTTAGCGAGCAACACCGGGGAGCTGTTTTTT. It translates to CASSLASNTGELFF. This sequence joins TRBV7-9 and TRBJ2-2; D not resolved. Trimming shortened V by 0 bases and J by 2 bases, and 4 bases separated the two germline ends. Germline V gene lookup returns CDR1 SEHNR and CDR2 FQNEAQ (reference sequence). The length of the CDR3 is 14 residues.

The V gene is TRBV6-5, the J gene TRBJ1-5; D uncertain. V lost 0 bases to trimming and J lost 4 bases, with 13 bases between them. This CDR3 has 16 residues. Germline lookup yields CDR1 MNHEY and CDR2 SVGAGI. The CDR3 reads CASSYSRPGGNQPQHF. CDR3 bases: TGTGCCAGCAGTTACTCCCGACCAGGTGGGAATCAGCCCCAGCATTTT.

This rearrangement joins TRBV7-9 to TRBJ2-3; D not certain. Germline CDR1 is SEHNR and CDR2 is FQNEAQ (reference sequence). V shed 5 bases and J shed 4 bases, with 19 bases lying between them. The CDR3 contains 16 residues. The CDR3 reads CASSPPGVSPPDTQYF. CDR3 DNA: TGTGCCAGCAGCCCGCCCGGAGTTAGCCCCCCAGATACGCAGTATTTT.

The chain carries TRBV5-1 and TRBJ2-3; TRBD2 agrees at 9 bases. V lost 4 bases and J lost 4; bases outside the gene matches: 7. The V gene's germline CDR1 is SGHRS and CDR2 YFSETQ. The CDR3 runs 15 residues. Written as DNA, the CDR3 is TGCGCCAGCAGCACCGGGACTAGCAGCGCAGATACGCAGTATTTT. Its protein is CASSTGTSSADTQYF.

CDR3 DNA sequence: TGTGCCAGCAGCGCCCGCGGGGACAGGGGCCCAGATACGCAGTATTTT. It codes for CASSARGDRGPDTQYF. The V gene is TRBV9, the J gene TRBJ2-3; 10 positions agree with TRBD1. CDR3 size: 16 residues. CDR1 SGDLS and CDR2 YYNGEE come from the germline V gene. With V trimmed by 3 bases and J by 4 bases, 8 bases remained unmatched.

V is TRBV6-5 and J is TRBJ1-1; possibly TRBD1 for D (5 bases). Trimming removed 4 bases at V and 2 bases at J, with 11 bases between. The germline V gene has CDR1 MNHEY and CDR2 SVGAGI. CDR3 length: 14 residues. The CDR3 region is CASSSGRTNTEAFF. CDR3 DNA: TGTGCCAGCAGTTCAGGCCGGACAAACACTGAAGCTTTCTTT.

This sequence joins TRBV4-3 and TRBJ2-7, with TRBD1 matching over 9 bases. This CDR3 is built from 15 residues. V trimming: 3 bases; J trimming: 1 base; junction bases outside the gene matches: 4. CDR1 and CDR2 (germline): LGHNA, YSLEER. CDR3 in amino acids: CASSHRTGVSYEQYF. The CDR3 bases are TGCGCCAGCAGCCACCGGACAGGGGTGTCCTACGAGCAGTACTTC.

In DNA, the CDR3 is TGTGCCTGCGCGGGGGGACGGCAAGAGACCCAGTACTTC. Protein: CACAGGRQETQYF. J is TRBJ2-5 and V is TRBV7-2, with 8 bases matching TRBD2. There are 13 residues in the CDR3. V gave up 11 bases and J gave up 2 bases; unmatched junction bases: 7. Per germline, CDR1 SGHTA and CDR2 FQGNSA.

The chain has TRBV9 and TRBJ1-6, with 8 bases aligning to TRBD1. This CDR3 contains 17 residues. Trimming took 5 bases from V and 8 from J; bases not matched to a gene: 15. In germline, CDR1 is SGDLS, CDR2 YYNGEE. CDR3 in amino acids: CASSHWTGQLIDSPLHF. In DNA, the CDR3 is TGTGCCAGCAGTCACTGGACAGGGCAGCTTATAGATTCACCCCTCCACTTT.

The rearrangement links TRBV7-3 to TRBJ2-2, with 9 bases matching TRBD2. Germline CDR1 is SGHTA and CDR2 is FQGTGA. Trimming at V came to 6 bases and at J to 2 bases, leaving 10 bases not matched to a gene. This CDR3 has 17 residues. The DNA of the CDR3 is TGTGCCAGCAGAAGGCTAGCGGGGCAACCTAACACCGGGGAGCTGTTTTTT. Translation gives CASRRLAGQPNTGELFF.

The chain uses TRBV11-2 and TRBJ2-7; 8 nucleotides line up with TRBD1. Germline V lookup: CDR1 SGHAT, CDR2 FQNNGV. The CDR3 runs to 14 residues. The V gene end was trimmed by 3 bases and the J gene end by 7 bases; junction bases not matched to a gene: 8. DNA of the CDR3: TGTGCCAGCAGCTTGGTTCAGGGGGCGGAAGAGCAGTACTTC. It codes for CASSLVQGAEEQYF.

This clone occurred once. The chain recombines TRBV10-3 with TRBJ2-3, with TRBD2 matching over 10 bases. Germline trimming cut 4 bases from V and 0 bases from J; bases unmatched to any gene: 7. The CDR3 contains 17 residues. CDR1 and CDR2 from the germline V gene are ENHRY and SYGVKD. The CDR3 is CAISVPQRGGSTDTQYF. In DNA, the CDR3 is TGTGCCATCAGTGTCCCCCAGCGGGGGGGCAGCACAGATACGCAGTATTTT.

The chain uses TRBV5-1 and TRBJ1-6; no firm D call. This CDR3 region has 15 residues. V was pared by 3 bases and J by 8 bases, with 15 bases between. Per germline, CDR1 SGHRS and CDR2 YFSETQ. The CDR3 nucleotides are TGCGCCAGCAGCTCTCTCGGCGGTACGGATTCACCCCTCCACTTT. It translates to CASSSLGGTDSPLHF.

This clone was observed a single time. The J gene is TRBJ2-7, the V gene TRBV7-2; perhaps TRBD2 as D (6 bases). With 0 bases removed from V and 0 bases from J, the gap between germline ends came to 9 bases. There are 15 residues in the CDR3. CDR1 is SGHTA and CDR2 is FQGNSA in the germline V gene. CDR3 sequence: CASSLAPGSSYEQYF. Written as DNA, the CDR3 is TGTGCCAGCAGCTTAGCTCCCGGGAGCTCCTACGAGCAGTACTTC.

V gene TRBV14 combines with J gene TRBJ2-7; the match to TRBD1 covers 8 bases. Trimming cost V 3 bases and J 0 bases; bases outside gene matches: 4. The CDR3 covers 15 residues. The germline gives CDR1 SGHDN, CDR2 FVKESK. For the CDR3, the DNA is TGTGCCAGCAGCCATCAGGGGGCCTCCTCCTACGAGCAGTACTTC. Translation: CASSHQGASSYEQYF.